These 8 T cell receptor beta chains were all obtained from the same sample, sequenced in a study of blood T cell repertoires in COVID-19. Assay: immunoSEQ multiplex PCR; the TCRdb copy retains only in-frame clones and omits some. The sample carries around 99,000 clones, about 78% recorded once. The sequenced sample was peripheral blood. The receptor set was obtained from a human donor in a cohort sampled during active or convalescent COVID-19.

The chain uses TRBV27 and TRBJ1-2, with TRBD1 matching over 8 bases. This CDR3 is built from 15 residues. Germline V gene lookup returns CDR1 MNHEY and CDR2 SMNVEV (reference sequence). V was pared by 6 bases and J by 2 bases, with 8 bases of the junction left unmatched. CDR3 coding DNA: TGTGCCAGCAGGAGGACAGGGTCTGGCAACTATGGCTACACCTTC. Protein: CASRRTGSGNYGYTF.

This clone has a single count. This chain uses TRBV20-1 with TRBJ2-3, with 10 bases identical to TRBD1. J gave up 0 bases and V 3 bases, and 6 bases lay outside the gene matches. The CDR3 spans 16 residues. Per germline, CDR1 DFQATT and CDR2 SNEGSKA (reference sequence). Written as DNA, the CDR3 is TGCAGTGCTAGTGGACAGGGGGTCTCTAGCACAGATACGCAGTATTTT. It translates to CSASGQGVSSTDTQYF.

This chain uses TRBV6-6 with TRBJ1-6, with TRBD1 identical over 9 bases. J gave up 6 bases and V 4 bases, and 7 bases lay outside the gene matches. The germline V gene encodes CDR1 MNHNY and CDR2 SVGAGI (reference sequence). This CDR3 is 16 amino acids long. CDR3 amino acids: CASSFDRDRANSPLHF. CDR3 nucleotide sequence: TGTGCCAGCAGTTTCGACCGGGACAGGGCTAATTCACCCCTCCACTTT.

This chain joins TRBV5-1 and TRBJ2-5; 8 bases match TRBD1. There are 15 residues in the CDR3. Looked up from germline, CDR1 is SGHRS and CDR2 is YFSETQ. The V segment lost 2 bases and the J segment 2 bases; nucleotides outside the gene matches: 5. CDR3 in DNA: TGCGCCAGCAGCTTCATTACAGGGGGACAAGAGACCCAGTACTTC. Its protein product is CASSFITGGQETQYF. Complete variable domain (other parts from reference TRBV5-1 and TRBJ2-5): KAGVTQTPRYLIKTRGQQVTLSCSPISGHRSVSWYQQTPGQGLQFLFEYFSETQRNKGNFPGRFSGRQFSNSRSEMNVSTLELGDSALYLCASSFITGGQETQYFGPGTRLLVL.

This clone appeared once. This chain uses TRBV27 with TRBJ2-1; 9 positions match TRBD1. Germline assignment: CDR1 MNHEY and CDR2 SMNVEV (reference sequence). V lost 8 bases, J lost 6 bases, and 11 bases stayed unmatched. The CDR3 has 15 residues. The CDR3 coding sequence is TGTGCCAGCTTAAAACAGGGGGCGAGGGCCAATGAGCAGTTCTTC. Translating gives CASLKQGARANEQFF.

The genes are TRBV7-8 and TRBJ2-5; 10 bases fit TRBD1. V dropped 4 bases and J dropped 3; count of bases not matched to a gene: 2. In germline, CDR1 is SGHVS, CDR2 FQNEAQ. The CDR3 consists of 14 residues. As DNA, the CDR3 is TGTGCCAGCAGCTCCGGACAGGGGGAAGAGACCCAGTACTTC. Encoded protein: CASSSGQGEETQYF.

The rearrangement links TRBV7-8 to TRBJ2-7; TRBD2 agrees at 8 bases. The J segment lost 2 bases and the V segment lost 4 bases, leaving 4 bases of the junction unmatched. In germline, CDR1 is SGHVS, CDR2 FQNEAQ. This CDR3 has 14 residues. The CDR3 loop reads CASSSWTSPYEQYF. CDR3 in DNA: TGTGCCAGCAGCTCCTGGACTAGCCCCTACGAGCAGTACTTC. The whole variable domain, remainder taken from reference TRBV7-8 and TRBJ2-7, is GAGVSQSPRYKVAKRGQDVALRCDPISGHVSLFWYQQALGQGPEFLTYFQNEAQLDKSGLPSDRFFAERPEGSVSTLKIQRTQQEDSAVYLCASSSWTSPYEQYFGPGTRLTVT.

The chain is built from TRBV5-6 and TRBJ2-1; maybe TRBD2 (6 bases). The length of the CDR3 is 14 residues. Trimming shortened V by 5 bases and J by 3 bases, and 12 bases separated the two germline ends. Germline CDR1 is SGHDT and CDR2 is YYEEEE. The CDR3 nucleotides read TGTGCCAGCAGTTGGGGGGTAGTCTACAATGAGCAGTTCTTC. This gives the protein CASSWGVVYNEQFF.